Each of the 9 T cell receptor beta chains below was sequenced from the same sample in a study of blood T cell repertoires in COVID-19. The repertoire was sequenced with immunoSEQ multiplex PCR; TCRdb's copy has only in-frame clones and lacks some. The sample gives 120,000 or so clones, 84% of which show up once; roughly 3.9% is in the top ten. Sequencing was performed on PBMCs or T cells enriched from blood (not recorded which). The receptors come from a woman under 40 who had recovered from COVID-19.

The genes are TRBV19 and TRBJ1-6; 7 bases line up with TRBD1. This CDR3 has 15 amino acids. Germline-derived CDR1 and CDR2 are LNHDA and SQIVND (reference sequence). J lost 7 bases, V lost 7 bases, and 10 bases had no gene match. CDR3: CASTPKGASNSPLHF. CDR3 coding DNA: TGTGCCAGTACCCCAAAGGGGGCTTCAAATTCACCCCTCCACTTT.

This rearrangement joins TRBV6-2 or TRBV6-3 to TRBJ1-2, with a possible D match to TRBD1 (5 bases). Germline V gives CDR1 MNHEY, CDR2 SVGEGT. Trimming stripped 1 base from V and 3 bases from J, with 15 bases between. The CDR3 is 16 residues long. For the CDR3, the DNA is TGTGCCAGCAGTTACTTGAACGGGGGAAGGGACTATGGCTACACCTTC. Residues: CASSYLNGGRDYGYTF.

CDR3 sequence (DNA): TGTGCCAGCAGCAGGGGGACTAGCGGGAGGGGGGAGCAGTTCTTC. As protein: CASSRGTSGRGEQFF. The V call is TRBV3-1 (or the pseudogene TRBV3-2), the J call TRBJ2-1, with 16 positions matching TRBD2. Looked up from germline, CDR1 is LGHDT and CDR2 is YNNKEL (reference sequence). V lost 5 bases, J lost 10 bases, and 5 bases stayed unmatched. The CDR3 extends over 15 amino acids.

V usage is TRBV7-8 and J usage is TRBJ1-2, with D perhaps matching TRBD1 (5 bases). Trimming removed 5 bases from V and 4 bases from J, with 14 bases in between. Per germline, CDR1 SGHVS and CDR2 FQNEAQ. The CDR3 loop spans 14 amino acids. The CDR3 region has the DNA TGTGCCAGCAGCGCGGGACCAGTCATCTATGGCTACACCTTC. It yields the protein CASSAGPVIYGYTF.

The gene calls are TRBV7-2 and TRBJ2-1, with D possibly being TRBD2 (6 bases). The germline CDR1 and CDR2 sequences are SGHTA and FQGNSA. This CDR3 has 15 amino acids. The V end was cut by 6 bases, the J end by 9 bases, with 21 bases between. This CDR3 is CASRRNRDQRAEQFF. CDR3 DNA: TGTGCCAGCAGAAGGAACCGGGACCAGCGGGCTGAGCAGTTCTTC. Complete variable domain (other parts from reference TRBV7-2 and TRBJ2-1): GAGVSQSPSNKVTEKGKDVELRCDPISGHTALYWYRQSLGQGLEFLIYFQGNSAPDKSGLPSDRFSAERTGGSVSTLTIQRTQQEDSAVYLCASRRNRDQRAEQFFGPGTRLTVL.

A word on this clone: The junction does not match germline at one end; this may be a read error. This chain connects TRBV30 to TRBJ2-2, with TRBD2 identical over 10 bases. CDR1 GTSNPN and CDR2 SVGIG come from the germline V gene (reference sequence). There are 16 residues in the CDR3. In DNA, the CDR3 is TGTGCCGGGAGAGAGCCTAGCGGGAGTTTCACCGGGGAGCTGTTTTTT. Its protein is CAGREPSGSFTGELFF.

The chain recombines TRBV7-8 with TRBJ2-7, with 9 nucleotides matching TRBD1. This CDR3 comprises 16 residues. J was trimmed by 5 bases and V by 0 bases; bases with no gene match: 8. Germline CDR1 and CDR2: SGHVS and FQNEAQ. CDR3 nucleotides: TGTGCCAGCAGCTTAGCTGCAGGGACAGGGTACGACGAGCAGTACTTC. Translation: CASSLAAGTGYDEQYF.

This chain links TRBV9 with TRBJ1-3, with D perhaps matching TRBD1 (6 bases). Germline CDR1 reads SGDLS; CDR2 reads YYNGEE. V shed 7 bases and J shed 9 bases, with 26 bases lying between them. This CDR3 comprises 16 residues. Written as DNA, the CDR3 is TGTGCCAGCTCCCCTGAGGGGGGGGACTCACGGGGCACCATATATTTT. Amino acid sequence: CASSPEGGDSRGTIYF.

This chain joins TRBV7-2 and TRBJ2-3; TRBD2 agrees at 9 bases. Germline V gene lookup returns CDR1 SGHTA and CDR2 FQGNSA. The CDR3 sequence is 17 residues long. J lost 2 bases, V lost 1 base, and 7 bases had no gene match. The CDR3 reads CASSLVLRLAVTDTQYF. The CDR3 DNA reads TGTGCCAGCAGCTTAGTCCTTCGACTAGCGGTCACAGATACGCAGTATTTT.